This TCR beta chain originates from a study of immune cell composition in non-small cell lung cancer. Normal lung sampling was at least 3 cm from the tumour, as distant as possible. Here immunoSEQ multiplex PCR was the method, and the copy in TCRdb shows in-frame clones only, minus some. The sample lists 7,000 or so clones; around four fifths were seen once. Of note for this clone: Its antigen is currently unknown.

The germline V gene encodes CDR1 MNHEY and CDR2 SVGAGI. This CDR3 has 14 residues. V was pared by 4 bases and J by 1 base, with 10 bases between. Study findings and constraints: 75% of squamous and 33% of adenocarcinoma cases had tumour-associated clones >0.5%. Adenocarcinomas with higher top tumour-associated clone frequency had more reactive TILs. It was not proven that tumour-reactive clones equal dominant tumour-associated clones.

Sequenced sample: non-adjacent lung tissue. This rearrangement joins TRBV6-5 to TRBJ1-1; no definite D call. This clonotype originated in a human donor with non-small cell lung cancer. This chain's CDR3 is CASSFDIPNTEAFF. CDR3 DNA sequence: TGTGCCAGCAGTTTTGACATCCCGAACACTGAAGCTTTCTTT.